The T cell receptor (beta chain) described here comes from a study of technical replicates of blood from a handful of donors. The CDR3 covers 14 residues. J lost 5 bases, V lost 9 bases, and 6 bases had no gene match. Germline-derived CDR1 and CDR2 are SNHLY and FYNNEI. The assay was immunoSEQ multiplex PCR, and TCRdb's table has in-frame clones only and misses some. The data hold over 10,000 clones, with 85% to 95% observed a single time. This clonotype originated in a human donor in good health. Sequences were obtained from PBMCs. The genes are TRBV2 and TRBJ2-1; TRBD2 matches 11 bases. CDR3 coding DNA: TGTGCCAGGACCGGGACTAGCGGAAACAATGAGCAGTTCTTC. Translating it yields CARTGTSGNNEQFF.